This T cell receptor (beta chain) was captured in a study of blood T cell repertoires in COVID-19. About the research overall: Samples taken during acute and convalescent COVID-19 were collected in the United States, Italy and Spain. From T cells, B-cell-depleted T cells, or PBMCs came the material, which was cDNA or gDNA.

The CDR3 length is 18 residues. From germline, CDR1 is PRHDT and CDR2 FYEKMQ (reference sequence). V was pared by 5 bases and J by 2 bases, with 14 bases of the junction left unmatched. Authors' methods: Using reference gene primer amplification, nucleated cell counts were estimated. Using immunoSEQ multiplex PCR, the repertoire was profiled, and TCRdb retains in-frame clones only, with some absent. For V, J and clone size, that table is used; D and trimming come from the DNA. Of about 220,000 clones in the sample, 85% were seen once. The receptor was derived from a man between 45 and 60 years old who had recovered from COVID-19. The chain employs TRBV13 and TRBJ2-1; 8 bases are shared with TRBD2. Sequenced sample: peripheral blood. The CDR3 nucleotides read TGTGCCAGCAGCCACCGTTCATATAGCGGGGCAACCTACAATGAGCAGTTCTTC. It encodes CASSHRSYSGATYNEQFF.